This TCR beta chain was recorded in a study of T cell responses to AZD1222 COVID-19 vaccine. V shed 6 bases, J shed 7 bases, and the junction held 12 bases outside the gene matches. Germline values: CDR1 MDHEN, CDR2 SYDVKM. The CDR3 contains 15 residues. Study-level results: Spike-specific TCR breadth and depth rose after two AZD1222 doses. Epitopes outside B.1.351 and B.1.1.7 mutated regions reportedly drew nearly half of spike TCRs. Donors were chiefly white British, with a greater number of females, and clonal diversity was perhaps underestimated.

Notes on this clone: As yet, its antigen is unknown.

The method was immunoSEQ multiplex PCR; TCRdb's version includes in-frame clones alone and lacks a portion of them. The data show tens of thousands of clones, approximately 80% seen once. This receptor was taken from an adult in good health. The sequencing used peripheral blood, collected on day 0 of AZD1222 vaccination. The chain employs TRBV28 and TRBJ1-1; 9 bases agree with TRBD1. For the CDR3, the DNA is TGTGCCAGCAGCTACGAATTGATGGGACAGGGTGAAGCTTTCTTT. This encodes CASSYELMGQGEAFF.